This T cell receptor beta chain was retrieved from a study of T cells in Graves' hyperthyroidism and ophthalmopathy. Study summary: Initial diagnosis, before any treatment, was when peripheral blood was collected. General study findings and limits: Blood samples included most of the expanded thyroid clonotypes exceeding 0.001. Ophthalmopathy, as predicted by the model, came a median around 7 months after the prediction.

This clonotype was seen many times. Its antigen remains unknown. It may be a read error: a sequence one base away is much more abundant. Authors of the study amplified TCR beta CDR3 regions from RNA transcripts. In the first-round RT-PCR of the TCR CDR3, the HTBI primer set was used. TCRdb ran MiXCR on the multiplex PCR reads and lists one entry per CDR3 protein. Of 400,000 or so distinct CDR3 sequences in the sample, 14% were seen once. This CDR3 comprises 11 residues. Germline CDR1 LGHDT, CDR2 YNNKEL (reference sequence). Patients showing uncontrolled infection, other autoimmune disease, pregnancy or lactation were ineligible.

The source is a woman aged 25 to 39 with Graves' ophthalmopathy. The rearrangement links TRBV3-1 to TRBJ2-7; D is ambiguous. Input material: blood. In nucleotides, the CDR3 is TGTGCCAGCGGCCAATCCTACGAGCAGTACTTC. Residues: CASGQSYEQYF.